This T cell receptor (beta chain) was captured in a study of control samples from healthy donors and cancer patients. J was trimmed by 9 bases and V by 6 bases; bases with no gene match: 7. The CDR3 runs to 15 residues. Germline loops: CDR1 SNHLY, CDR2 FYNNEI. Using immunoSEQ multiplex PCR, the repertoire was profiled, and TCRdb retains in-frame clones only, with some absent. The sample holds about 89,000 clones, more than 75% seen once. This clone was detected once. The clonotype comes from a woman aged 40-49 years in good health. The chain combines TRBV2 with TRBJ1-6; 11 positions agree with TRBD1. The sequenced sample consisted of blood. The CDR3 sequence: CASRKTGTGGSPLHF. In DNA, the CDR3 is TGTGCCAGCAGGAAAACCGGGACAGGGGGTTCACCCCTCCACTTT.